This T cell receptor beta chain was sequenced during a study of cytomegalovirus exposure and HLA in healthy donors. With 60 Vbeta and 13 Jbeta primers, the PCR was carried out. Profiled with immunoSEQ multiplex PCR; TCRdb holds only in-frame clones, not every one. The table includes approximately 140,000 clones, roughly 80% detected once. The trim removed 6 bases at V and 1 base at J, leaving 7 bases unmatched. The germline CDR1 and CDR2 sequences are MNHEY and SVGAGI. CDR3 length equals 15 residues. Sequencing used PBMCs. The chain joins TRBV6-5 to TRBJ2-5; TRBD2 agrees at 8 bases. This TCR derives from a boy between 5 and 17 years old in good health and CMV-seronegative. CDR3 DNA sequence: TGTGCCAGCAGCCCCCTAGCGGGTATCCAAGAGACCCAGTACTTC. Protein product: CASSPLAGIQETQYF.